The clone carrying this T cell receptor (beta chain) has a handful of counts. Deletions cut 2 bases from V and 5 bases from J, with 18 bases between. From germline, CDR1 is LGHDT and CDR2 YNNKEL (reference sequence). CDR3 length equals 16 residues. Original data processing: It was from reference gene primer amplification that nucleated cell counts were estimated. Produced via immunoSEQ multiplex PCR; TCRdb's table is partial and in-frame only. For V, J and clone size, that table is used; D and trimming come from the DNA. Here the sample spans some 130,000 clones, 70% to 90% being singletons. These data belong to a study of blood T cell repertoires in COVID-19. Study details: Some COVID-19 samples were acute and others convalescent; all came from the United States, Italy and Spain. Sources were T cells, B-cell-depleted T cells, or PBMCs; the material itself was cDNA or gDNA.

Sequencing input: peripheral blood. This chain connects TRBV3-1 (or the pseudogene TRBV3-2) to TRBJ1-2, with a tentative D call TRBD1 (5 bases). The clonotype originates from a human donor in a cohort sampled during active COVID-19. The CDR3, as DNA: TGTGCCAGCAGCCAACCCTACAGACAGCCTAGGTATGGCTACACCTTC. Protein: CASSQPYRQPRYGYTF.